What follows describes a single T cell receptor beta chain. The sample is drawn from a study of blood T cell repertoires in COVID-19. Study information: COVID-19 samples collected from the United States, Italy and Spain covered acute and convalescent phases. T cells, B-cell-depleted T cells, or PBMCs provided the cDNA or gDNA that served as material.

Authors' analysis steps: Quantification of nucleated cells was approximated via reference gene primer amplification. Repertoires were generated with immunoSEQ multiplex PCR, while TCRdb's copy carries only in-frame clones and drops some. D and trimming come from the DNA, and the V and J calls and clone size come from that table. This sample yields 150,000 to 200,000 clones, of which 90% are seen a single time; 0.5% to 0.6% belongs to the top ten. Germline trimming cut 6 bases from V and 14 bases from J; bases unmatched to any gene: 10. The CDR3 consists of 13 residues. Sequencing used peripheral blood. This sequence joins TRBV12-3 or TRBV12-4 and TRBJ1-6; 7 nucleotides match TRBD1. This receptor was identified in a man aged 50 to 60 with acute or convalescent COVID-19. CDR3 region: CASSRDSFTSLHF. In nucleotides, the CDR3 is TGTGCCAGCAGCAGGGACAGTTTTACGTCCCTCCACTTT.